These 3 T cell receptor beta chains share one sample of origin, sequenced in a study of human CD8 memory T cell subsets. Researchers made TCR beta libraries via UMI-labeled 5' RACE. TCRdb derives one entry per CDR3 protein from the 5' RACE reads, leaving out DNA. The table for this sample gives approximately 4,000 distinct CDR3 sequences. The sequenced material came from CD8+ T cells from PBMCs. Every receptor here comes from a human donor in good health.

CDR3 amino acids: CASRAVHGITGEMGQETQYF. The V call is TRBV5-1, the J call TRBJ2-5; with no DNA, the TCRdb D assignment of TRBD1 cannot be verified. This CDR3 region has 20 residues. From germline, CDR1 is SGHRS and CDR2 YFSETQ.

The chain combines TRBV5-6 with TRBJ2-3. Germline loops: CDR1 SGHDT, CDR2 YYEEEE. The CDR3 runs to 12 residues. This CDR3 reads CASSFLTDTQYF.

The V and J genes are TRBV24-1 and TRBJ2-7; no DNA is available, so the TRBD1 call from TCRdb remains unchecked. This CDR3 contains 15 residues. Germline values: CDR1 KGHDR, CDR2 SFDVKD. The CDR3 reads CATSDPRDRAYEQYF.